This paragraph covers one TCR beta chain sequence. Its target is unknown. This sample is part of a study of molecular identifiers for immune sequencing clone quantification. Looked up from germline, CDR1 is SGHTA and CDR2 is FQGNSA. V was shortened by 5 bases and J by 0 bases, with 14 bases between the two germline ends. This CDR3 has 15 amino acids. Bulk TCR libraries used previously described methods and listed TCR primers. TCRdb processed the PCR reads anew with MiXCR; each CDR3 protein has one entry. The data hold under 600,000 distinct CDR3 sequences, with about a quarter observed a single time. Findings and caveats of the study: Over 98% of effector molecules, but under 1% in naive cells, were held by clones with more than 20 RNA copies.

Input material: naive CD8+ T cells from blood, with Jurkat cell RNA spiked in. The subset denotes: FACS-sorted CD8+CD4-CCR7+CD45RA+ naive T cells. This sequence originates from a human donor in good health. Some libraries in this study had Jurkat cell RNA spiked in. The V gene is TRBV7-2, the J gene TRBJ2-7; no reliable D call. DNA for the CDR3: TGTGCCAGCAGCGCCACGGCAGGCTTCTCCTACGAGCAGTACTTC. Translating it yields CASSATAGFSYEQYF.